One sample yielded the 14 T cell receptor beta chains listed below, sequenced in a study of long-term antiretroviral therapy in people with HIV. Sequencing used immunoSEQ v3.0 at survey level. The repertoire was sequenced with immunoSEQ multiplex PCR; TCRdb's copy has only in-frame clones and lacks some. The sample holds about 28,000 clones, 95% seen once. The specimen was unsorted PBMCs, collected 5.3 years after starting antiretroviral therapy. These receptors were obtained from a man aged 45-65 years with HIV.

The chain couples TRBV15 to TRBJ2-3, with a possible D match to TRBD2 (6 bases). V was clipped by 9 bases and J by 4 bases, with 11 bases between them. CDR3 size: 12 residues. The germline CDR1 and CDR2 sequences are LNHNV and YYDKDF (reference sequence). As DNA, the CDR3 is TGTGCCACTTCGAGGGAGGCAGATACGCAGTATTTT. Protein sequence: CATSREADTQYF.

The V gene is TRBV7-2, the J gene TRBJ2-2; D is uncertain. Germline V gene lookup returns CDR1 SGHTA and CDR2 FQGNSA. There are 15 residues in the CDR3. Trimming removed 1 base at V and 5 bases at J, with 11 bases between. CDR3 coding DNA: TGTGCCAGCAGCTTAGGCGGCCCGTCGACCGGGGAGCTGTTTTTT. It yields the protein CASSLGGPSTGELFF.

V usage is TRBV7-6 and J usage is TRBJ2-5; D gene uncertain. The DNA end favors TRBJ2-7, so the J call may be wrong. The germline gives CDR1 SGHVS, CDR2 FNYEAQ. CDR3 size: 15 residues. The CDR3 is CASSFADGSSYEQYF. In nucleotides, the CDR3 is TGTGCCAGCAGCTTTGCGGACGGATCCTCCTACGAGCAGTACTTC.

The chain has TRBV9 and TRBJ2-6; no definite D call. The V gene's germline CDR1 is SGDLS and CDR2 YYNGEE. V was cut by 6 bases and J by 6 bases, with 13 bases left in between. CDR3 length: 14 residues. In DNA form, the CDR3 reads TGTGCCAGCACTAAAAACGAAGTGGCCAACGTCCTGACTTTC. Translating it yields CASTKNEVANVLTF.

This rearrangement joins TRBV28 to TRBJ2-7; D remains unclear. Trimming stripped 1 base from V and 9 bases from J, with 10 bases between. CDR1 is MDHEN and CDR2 is SYDVKM in the germline V gene. The CDR3 contains 12 residues. The CDR3 loop is CASSLLGTRQYF. CDR3 coding DNA: TGTGCCAGCAGTTTATTAGGAACGAGGCAGTACTTC. The full variable domain, completed using reference TRBV28 and TRBJ2-7, is DVKVTQSSRYLVKRTGEKVFLECVQDMDHENMFWYRQDPGLGLRLIYFSYDVKMKEKGDIPEGYSVSREKKERFSLILESASTNQTSMYLCASSLLGTRQYFGPGTRLTVT.

The V and J genes are TRBV6-1 and TRBJ1-3; no reliable D call. The CDR3 extends over 19 amino acids. Germline values: CDR1 MNHNS, CDR2 SASEGT. Trimming pared 2 bases from V and 10 bases from J, leaving 30 bases between. CDR3 sequence: CASSERVGSAARLETTIYF. The DNA of the CDR3 is TGTGCCAGCAGTGAACGGGTGGGGTCCGCTGCGCGTTTGGAAACTACCATATATTTT.

The chain has TRBV20-1 and TRBJ2-7, with 7 bases that match TRBD1. The V gene end was trimmed by 6 bases and the J gene end by 4 bases; junction bases not matched to a gene: 3. This CDR3 is 11 amino acids long. CDR1 DFQATT and CDR2 SNEGSKA come from the germline V gene (reference sequence). The CDR3 DNA reads as TGCAGTGCGTCACAGGGGTACGAGCAGTACTTC. Protein product: CSASQGYEQYF.

As DNA, the CDR3 is TGTGCCAGCAGTGAAGGGGGGGCGAGGGCAGAAGCCTATGGCTACACCTTC. Its protein is CASSEGGARAEAYGYTF. The chain has TRBV2 and TRBJ1-2; a weak D match, TRBD1 (6 bases). The CDR3 consists of 17 residues. Between the trimmed V and J ends, which lost 1 base and 4 bases, there was a span of 19 bases. Germline V CDR1 and CDR2: SNHLY, FYNNEI.

The genes are TRBV11-2 and TRBJ2-7, with a possible D match to TRBD1 (5 bases). CDR3 length: 15 residues. V lost 5 bases and J 0 bases, leaving 14 bases between the germline ends. CDR1 and CDR2 from the germline V gene are SGHAT and FQNNGV. The CDR3 protein is CASSPLRQISYEQYF. As DNA, the CDR3 is TGTGCCAGCAGCCCACTCCGACAGATCTCCTACGAGCAGTACTTC.

The rearrangement joins TRBV5-4 to TRBJ2-7; 13 bases align to TRBD2. The germline CDR1 and CDR2 sequences are SGHNT and YYREEE (reference sequence). The ends lost 3 bases at V and 4 bases at J; junction bases unmatched: 1. The CDR3 is 14 residues long. The CDR3, as DNA: TGTGCCAGCAGCTGGACTAGCGGGGGTTACGAGCAGTACTTC. Translation gives CASSWTSGGYEQYF.

This sequence joins TRBV6-5 and TRBJ1-1; D is possibly TRBD1 (6 bases). Per germline, CDR1 MNHEY and CDR2 SVGAGI. This CDR3 has 15 residues. V lost 6 bases and J lost 2, with 16 bases in between. This CDR3 is CASRTNPGQNTEAFF. CDR3 in DNA: TGTGCCAGCAGAACTAACCCGGGACAAAACACTGAAGCTTTCTTT.

This clone was seen a handful of times. V gene TRBV7-2 combines with J gene TRBJ1-5, with 12 positions matching TRBD1. CDR3 size: 16 residues. The germline V gene encodes CDR1 SGHTA and CDR2 FQGNSA. With 6 bases clipped from V and 5 bases from J, the junction kept 8 bases outside the gene matches. CDR3 sequence: CASSPTGTGGDQPQHF. CDR3 in DNA: TGTGCCAGCAGTCCGACCGGGACAGGGGGCGATCAGCCCCAGCATTTT.

The rearrangement joins TRBV4-2 to TRBJ1-5; 7 bases match TRBD1. The V gene end was trimmed by 0 bases and the J gene end by 3 bases; junction bases not matched to a gene: 2. Germline values: CDR1 LGHNA, CDR2 YNFKEQ. This CDR3 comprises 15 residues. CDR3 in DNA: TGTGCCAGCAGCCAAGAGGGACAGACCAATCAGCCCCAGCATTTT. Protein sequence: CASSQEGQTNQPQHF.

This chain joins TRBV27 and TRBJ1-2; 7 nucleotides agree with TRBD1. This CDR3 has 13 amino acids. The junction had 9 bases not matched to a gene; V was cut back by 6 bases and J by 8 bases. CDR1 and CDR2 from the germline V gene are MNHEY and SMNVEV (reference sequence). This chain's CDR3 is CASSLTGQRGYTF. CDR3 DNA sequence: TGTGCCAGCAGCCTAACGGGACAGCGGGGCTACACCTTC.